This TCR beta chain appears in the sequencing data of a study of tumor and adjacent non-tumor tissue in lung cancer. Germline V CDR1 and CDR2: SQVTM, ANQGSEA. The CDR3 extends over 14 amino acids. Three rounds of nested PCR, following a modified ARM-PCR protocol, produced the TCRbeta library. TCRdb passed the multiplex PCR reads through MiXCR, listing each CDR3 protein once. This sample yields about 93,000 distinct CDR3 sequences, of which around 71% are seen a single time; approximately 20% belongs to the top ten. No cell sorting was done before RNA was extracted from the tissue. Newly diagnosed lung cancer patients had thoracic surgery in China, August–late 2014, without prior chemotherapy. On this clonotype: The antigen is undetermined.

General observations from the study: TCR diversity was significantly greater in tumor than normal lung tissue.

The sequencing input was lung tumor tissue. This chain links TRBV29-1 with TRBJ2-7; 9 bases match TRBD1. This clonotype was sampled from a man aged 60 to 75 with non-small cell lung cancer. This CDR3 is CNTSPTGTGNEQYF. In nucleotides, the CDR3 is TGCAACACCTCGCCCACCGGGACAGGGAACGAGCAGTACTTC.